The 19 T cell receptor beta chains presented below share a single source sample, sequenced in a study of T-cell reconstitution after alpha-beta-depleted transplantation in children (dated by TCRdb to about 2016). According to the study, the label for this sample's treatment or condition signals: allogeneic hematopoietic cell transplantation with graft depleted of TCRalphabeta T cells and CD19 B cells. The method was PCR. Sequenced on an Illumina HiSeq 2500. TCR library preparation used molecular barcoding, with unique molecular identifiers applied to normalize quantification of the TCRbeta repertoire. TCRdb passed the public sequencing reads through fastp at Q25 and MiXCR, retaining productive beta sequences. When rows share a CDR3 protein, they turn into one entry using the most common DNA and genes. This sample has about 460,000 distinct CDR3 sequences in its table, and roughly a tenth of those were observed once. Jointly, the top ten make up 2% of the sample.

Specimen: PBMCs, collected before TCRalphabeta/CD19-depleted stem cell transplant. The source of these receptors is a child aged 2 to 15 with inherited bone marrow failure, due to receive a stem cell transplant.

This clonotype was recorded at least ten times. V is TRBV9 and J is TRBJ2-2; 8 nucleotides match TRBD2. V gave up 0 bases and J gave up 4 bases; unmatched junction bases: 5. Germline V gene lookup returns CDR1 SGDLS and CDR2 YYNGEE. The CDR3 covers 16 residues. The CDR3 protein is CASSVGAGGVTGELFF. Here the CDR3 DNA reads TGTGCCAGCAGCGTAGGTGCGGGAGGCGTCACCGGGGAGCTGTTTTTT.

Ten or more counts support this clonotype. Here the CDR3 DNA reads TGTGCCAGCAGGACTAGCGGGAGGGGCAATGAGCAGTTCTTC. This gives the protein CASRTSGRGNEQFF. This chain uses TRBV28 with TRBJ2-1, with 14 bases fitting TRBD2. Germline V gene sequence: CDR1 MDHEN, CDR2 SYDVKM. This CDR3 has 14 residues. After removal of 6 bases from V and 6 bases from J, the junction contained 1 base not matched to a gene.

This clonotype was seen a few times. The chain couples TRBV9 to TRBJ2-7, with a weak D call TRBD1 (6 bases). The length of the CDR3 is 14 residues. The V and J ends lost 3 bases and 0 bases respectively, with 10 bases between them. Germline lookup yields CDR1 SGDLS and CDR2 YYNGEE. DNA of the CDR3: TGTGCCAGCAGCGGGACAGCCAGCTCCTACGAGCAGTACTTC. Amino acid sequence: CASSGTASSYEQYF.

This clonotype was seen many times. The genes are TRBV7-9 and TRBJ2-7, with 9 bases matching TRBD1. Germline V lookup: CDR1 SEHNR, CDR2 FQNEAQ (reference sequence). This CDR3 region has 14 residues. J was trimmed by 3 bases and V by 4 bases; bases with no gene match: 4. CDR3 residues: CASSSPGQGYEQYF. CDR3 nucleotides: TGTGCCAGCAGCTCACCGGGACAGGGCTACGAGCAGTACTTC.

This clonotype was detected a few times. The chain is built from TRBV20-1 and TRBJ1-6; D remains ambiguous. The germline V and J ends were trimmed by 0 bases and 0 bases, with 12 bases remaining between them. This CDR3 is 17 amino acids long. The germline V gene has CDR1 DFQATT and CDR2 SNEGSKA (reference sequence). The CDR3 protein is CSARDSWTGSYNSPLHF. The CDR3 coding sequence is TGCAGTGCTAGAGATTCTTGGACGGGCTCCTATAATTCACCCCTCCACTTT.

This clonotype was found many times. The chain recombines TRBV4-1 with TRBJ2-2; D gene ambiguous. The CDR3 runs 14 residues. V shed 0 bases and J shed 5 bases, with 7 bases lying between them. The germline CDR1 and CDR2 sequences are MGHRA and YSYEKL. DNA of the CDR3: TGCGCCAGCAGCCAAGACGAGGTTACCGGGGAGCTGTTTTTT. Its translation: CASSQDEVTGELFF.

The chain couples TRBV18 to TRBJ2-7; 7 nucleotides match TRBD2. The CDR3 runs 16 residues. V lost 5 bases, J lost 1 base, and 11 bases stayed unmatched. Germline CDR1 is KGHSH and CDR2 is LQKENI. CDR3 region: CASSSVWLADSYEQYF. In nucleotides, the CDR3 is TGTGCCAGCTCATCGGTCTGGCTAGCGGATTCCTACGAGCAGTACTTC.

This clonotype appeared many times. This rearrangement joins TRBV27 to TRBJ2-7, with TRBD2 identical over 8 bases. Germline CDR1 MNHEY, CDR2 SMNVEV (reference sequence). CDR3 length: 13 residues. The ends lost 4 bases at V and 6 bases at J; junction bases unmatched: 5. In nucleotides, the CDR3 is TGTGCCAGCAGTTGGGGACTAGTGGGCGAGCAGTACTTC. Amino acid sequence: CASSWGLVGEQYF.

The CDR3 here is CASSPGGAPLHF. The CDR3 DNA sequence: TGTGCCAGCAGCCCGGGGGGAGCACCCCTCCACTTT. The V and J genes are TRBV5-6 and TRBJ1-6, with TRBD1 as a possible D gene (5 bases). Trimming pared 4 bases from V and 11 bases from J, leaving 10 bases between. The V gene's germline CDR1 is SGHDT and CDR2 YYEEEE. This CDR3 region has 12 residues. Complete variable domain (other parts from reference TRBV5-6 and TRBJ1-6): DAGVTQSPTHLIKTRGQQVTLRCSPKSGHDTVSWYQQALGQGPQFIFQYYEEEERQRGNFPDRFSGHQFPNYSSELNVNALLLGDSALYLCASSPGGAPLHFGNGTRLTVT.

This clonotype was counted ten times or more. The gene calls are TRBV5-1 and TRBJ2-1; D not certain. The V gene lost 0 bases and the J gene lost 7 bases, with 8 bases spanning the gap. Per germline, CDR1 SGHRS and CDR2 YFSETQ. This CDR3 contains 13 residues. For the CDR3, the DNA is TGCGCCAGCAGCTTGGGAGTGGGGAATGAGCAGTTCTTC. This translates into CASSLGVGNEQFF.

At least ten counts were recorded for this clonotype. The rearrangement joins TRBV20-1 to TRBJ1-2; TRBD1 agrees at 7 bases. The CDR3 has 15 amino acids. Germline V gene data show CDR1 as DFQATT and CDR2 as SNEGSKA (reference sequence). J gave up 0 bases and V 3 bases, and 7 bases lay outside the gene matches. In nucleotides, the CDR3 is TGCAGTGCTAGTGAACAGGGGCGTCCTAACTATGGCTACACCTTC. It yields the protein CSASEQGRPNYGYTF.

This clonotype was seen a few times. The genes are TRBV5-1 and TRBJ2-1; 10 bases match TRBD2. Losses at the gene ends were 3 bases for V and 8 bases for J; bases not matched to a gene: 5. Germline lookup yields CDR1 SGHRS and CDR2 YFSETQ. CDR3 length: 14 residues. For the CDR3, the DNA is TGCGCCAGCAGCTCCACTAGCGGGAACGATGAGCAGTTCTTC. Its protein product is CASSSTSGNDEQFF.

There are many counts of this clonotype. The chain couples TRBV5-4 to TRBJ2-1; 8 bases agree with TRBD2. Germline-derived CDR1 and CDR2 are SGHNT and YYREEE (reference sequence). CDR3 length: 14 residues. Losses at the gene ends were 1 base for V and 8 bases for J; bases not matched to a gene: 5. For the CDR3, the DNA is TGTGCCAGCAGCTTGTGGCGGGAGGTCGATGAGCAGTTCTTC. Encoded protein: CASSLWREVDEQFF.

This chain joins TRBV20-1 and TRBJ2-2; maybe TRBD1 (6 bases). V lost 2 bases and J lost 5, with 6 bases in between. CDR3 length: 12 residues. Germline V gene sequence: CDR1 DFQATT, CDR2 SNEGSKA (reference sequence). The CDR3 DNA is TGCAGTGCTAGACAGGGGACCGGGGAGCTGTTTTTT. Its protein is CSARQGTGELFF.

This clonotype was recorded many times. The chain recombines TRBV9 with TRBJ2-1; 7 bases match TRBD1. The CDR3 totals 17 residues. Germline CDR1 SGDLS, CDR2 YYNGEE. V shed 0 bases and J 7 bases; nucleotides not matched to a gene: 13. The CDR3 bases are TGTGCCAGCAGCGTAGAGGGCCGACAGGGCTGGGGGAATGAGCAGTTCTTC. Protein: CASSVEGRQGWGNEQFF.

The J gene is TRBJ2-1, the V gene TRBV5-5; 7 bases map to TRBD2. CDR1 is SGHKS and CDR2 is YYEKEE in the germline V gene (reference sequence). This CDR3 is built from 14 residues. V was pared by 1 base and J by 8 bases, with 6 bases of the junction left unmatched. The CDR3 protein is CASSLSLAMDEQFF. Here the CDR3 DNA reads TGTGCCAGCAGCTTGTCACTAGCGATGGATGAGCAGTTCTTC.

There are many counts of this clonotype. The V and J genes are TRBV7-6 and TRBJ2-2; 12 bases are shared with TRBD2. The CDR3 has 17 amino acids. The germline gives CDR1 SGHVS, CDR2 FNYEAQ. Losses at the gene ends were 3 bases for V and 6 bases for J; bases not matched to a gene: 8. The CDR3 nucleotides read TGTGCCAGCAGCTTTCCCCGGACTAGCGGGATCGCCGGGGAGCTGTTTTTT. Its protein product is CASSFPRTSGIAGELFF.

The rearrangement uses TRBV2 and TRBJ2-4, with 14 positions matching TRBD2. CDR1 is SNHLY, CDR2 FYNNEI, per germline. V dropped 6 bases and J dropped 4; count of bases not matched to a gene: 2. The CDR3 totals 15 residues. CDR3 protein: CASSGLAGGKNIQYF. The CDR3 bases are TGTGCCAGCAGCGGACTAGCGGGAGGAAAAAACATTCAGTACTTC.

This clonotype was observed many times. Here the CDR3 DNA reads TGTGCCAGCAGTTTATATGCGGGAAACCCCTCCTACGAGCAGTACTTC. It is translated as CASSLYAGNPSYEQYF. The V call is TRBV27, the J call TRBJ2-7; weak D call: TRBD2 (6 bases). Trimming pared 1 base from V and 0 bases from J, leaving 13 bases between. This CDR3 region has 16 residues. CDR1 and CDR2 from the germline V gene are MNHEY and SMNVEV (reference sequence).